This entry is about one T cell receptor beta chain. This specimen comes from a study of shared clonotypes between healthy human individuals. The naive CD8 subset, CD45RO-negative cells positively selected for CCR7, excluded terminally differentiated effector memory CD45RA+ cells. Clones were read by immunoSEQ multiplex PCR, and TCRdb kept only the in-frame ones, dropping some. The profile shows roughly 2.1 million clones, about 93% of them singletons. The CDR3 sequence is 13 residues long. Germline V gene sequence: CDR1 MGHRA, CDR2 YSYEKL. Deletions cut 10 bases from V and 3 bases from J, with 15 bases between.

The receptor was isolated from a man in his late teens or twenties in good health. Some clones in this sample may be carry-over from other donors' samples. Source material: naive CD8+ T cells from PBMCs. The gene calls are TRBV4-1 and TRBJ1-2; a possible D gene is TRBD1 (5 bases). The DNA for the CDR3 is TGCGCCACCAGTGGAGGGGTGGACTATGGCTACACCTTC. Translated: CATSGGVDYGYTF.